This T cell receptor beta chain was captured by sequencing in a study of blood T cell repertoires in COVID-19 (dated by TCRdb to 2018 to 2021). With respect to the entire study: Samples from collaborators originated in the United States, Italy and Spain and spanned both the acute and convalescent phases of COVID-19. The sample metadata nearly always contained a de-identified subject ID, COVID-19 status, age in years and sex. The prospective study material was composed of cDNA or gDNA derived from T cells, B-cell-depleted T cells, or PBMCs. HLA class I and class II types, where available, came from metadata supplied by the sample provider rather than from assay-based typing. The repertoires were released in a freely available public database meant as a resource for research on the immune response to SARS-CoV-2. Deeply sampled blood TCRbeta repertoires from subjects exposed to, actively infected with, or recovered from COVID-19 were included in the dataset. Samples were obtained from the ongoing ImmuneRACE study (first 160 participants) and from 1,200 or so subjects provided by 6 global collaborators.

General findings and caveats noted by the study authors: Clinical and demographic metadata were provided uncurated, with the amount varying by source and participant.

With regard to this clone: The antigen it binds to is not known. No base quality information exists; no much larger clone differs at one position.

Collaborating institutions collected whole blood in K2EDTA tubes following their own protocols. Collaborator samples were shipped for TCRbeta analysis as frozen whole blood, isolated PBMCs, or DNA extracted from either sample type. The immunoSEQ Assay, a bias-controlled multiplex PCR, was used to amplify TCRbeta CDR3 regions from genomic DNA. In the paper's pipeline: The number of nucleated cells in each sample was estimated by amplification of reference gene primers within the assay. Sequence reads were collapsed and filtered to measure the absolute abundance of every unique TCRbeta CDR3 rearrangement. For each sample, productive Simpson clonality was calculated as the square root of Simpson's diversity index over productive rearrangements. Not all clones reach the TCRdb copy of this immuneACCESS table, which keeps in-frame sequences only. Checked studies attribute under half of the gap to unresolved V genes and leave the rest unexplained. For V, J and clone size, that table is used; D and trimming come from the DNA. The sample table records roughly 21,000 clones; more than 85% of these occur just once. The biggest ten clones account for over 15% of the sample.

There are 14 amino acids in the CDR3, from cysteine to phenylalanine inclusive. The retained sequence is limited to the CDR3, 42 bases, with the frame set at the first base. The germline V gene (reference sequence) supplies CDR1 LGHDT and CDR2 YNNKEL. V and J are truncated by 1 base and 7 bases respectively, leaving an intervening sequence of 11 bases. The sequenced sample was peripheral blood. The rearrangement joined TRBV3-1 (or the pseudogene TRBV3-2) to TRBJ2-1; a tentative D call is TRBD2 (6 bases match). This receptor was taken from a man aged 65-85 years with active COVID-19. The DNA is TGTGCCAGCAGCCAAGGACTAGGAGGGAATGAGCAGTTCTTC. The resulting protein is CASSQGLGGNEQFF.